This T cell receptor beta chain originates from a study of vaccination and CD4 T cells after COVID-19. In the study overall: Six male and four female convalescents took part, two of them Hispanic. Overlapping SARS-CoV-2, HCoV-NL63, HCoV-OC43 and HCoV-229E spike peptides were used to stimulate cells. Study-wide findings and caveats: 304 of 307 vaccine-specific clones from convalescent patients were spike mono-reactive.

This clonotype occurred a few times. Its specificity is not known. The sample's treatment: approximately 9-day PBMC culture with coronavirus spike peptide pools or control peptides (ViraFEST assay). Negative selection purified CD4+ T cells after about 11 days of culture. An Oncomine TCR Beta short-read assay was used to sequence the DNA from cultured CD4+ T cells. One entry per CDR3 protein results from TCRdb running MiXCR on the PCR reads. The sample consists of around 15,000 distinct CDR3 sequences, roughly three fifths of them appearing once. This CDR3 is built from 13 residues. CDR1 is MNHEY, CDR2 SMNVEV, per germline (reference sequence). The ends were cut back, 0 bases at V and 8 bases at J, with 10 bases in the middle.

Material: CD4+ T cells from blood, cultured in vitro, obtained after SARS-CoV-2 vaccination. The genes are TRBV27 and TRBJ1-2, with D hard to call. The TCR originated in a human donor who had recovered from COVID-19. CDR3 DNA: TGTGCCAGCAGTTTATCGAGGGATTTGGGCTACACCTTC. The encoded protein is CASSLSRDLGYTF.